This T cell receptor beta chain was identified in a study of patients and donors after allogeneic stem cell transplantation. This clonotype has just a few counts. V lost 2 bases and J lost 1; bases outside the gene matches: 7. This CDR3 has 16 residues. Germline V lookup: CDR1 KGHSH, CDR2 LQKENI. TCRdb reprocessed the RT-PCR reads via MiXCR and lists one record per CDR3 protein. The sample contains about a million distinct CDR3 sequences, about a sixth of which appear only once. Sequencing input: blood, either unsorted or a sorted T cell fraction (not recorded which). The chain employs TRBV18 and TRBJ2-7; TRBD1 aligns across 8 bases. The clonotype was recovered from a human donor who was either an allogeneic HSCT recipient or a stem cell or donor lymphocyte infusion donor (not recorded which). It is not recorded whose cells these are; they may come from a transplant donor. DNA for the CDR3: TGTGCCAGCTCACCAATCGTTGGGACAGGTTCCTACGAGCAGTACTTC. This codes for CASSPIVGTGSYEQYF.